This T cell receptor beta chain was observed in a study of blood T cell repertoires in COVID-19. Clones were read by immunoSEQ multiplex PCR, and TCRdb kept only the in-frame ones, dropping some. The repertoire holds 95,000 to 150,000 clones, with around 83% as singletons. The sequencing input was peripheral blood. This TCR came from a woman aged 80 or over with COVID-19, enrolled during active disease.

The CDR3 loop reads CASSEAPGGPFNEQFF. In DNA form, the CDR3 reads TGCGCCAGCAGTGAGGCGCCGGGAGGGCCATTCAATGAGCAGTTCTTC. The chain uses TRBV10-2 and TRBJ2-1; 8 nucleotides match TRBD2. CDR3 size: 16 residues. Germline CDR1 WSHSY, CDR2 SAAADI. Unmatched junction bases numbered 9, after V lost 2 bases and J lost 6 bases.